Listed below are T cell receptor beta chains from one sample, sequenced in a study of CD8 T cells in Susac syndrome. TCRdb re-called the immunoSEQ multiplex PCR reads through MiXCR, storing one row per CDR3 protein. The repertoire consists of about 180,000 distinct CDR3 sequences, with roughly 94% occurring once and the leading ten covering over 0.095%. The specimen sequenced was CD4+ T cells from PBMCs. The origin of the receptors is a human donor with Susac syndrome. The CDR3 runs from the conserved cysteine through the conserved F or W. The D gene is left open where the match is weak. Only part of the rows carry a size: once, few, many, or a class if the clone is expanded.

v_call	d_call	j_call	clone_size	cdr3_aa	cdr3_nt
TRBV3-1	.	TRBJ1-2	.	CASSPTLDDYGYTF	TGTGCCAGCAGCCCGACCCTAGACGACTATGGCTACACCTTC
TRBV5-4	TRBD1	TRBJ1-3	once	CASSPNRQGGNTIYF	TGTGCCAGCAGCCCTAACCGACAGGGGGGAAACACCATATATTTT
TRBV9	.	TRBJ2-2	.	CASSAYRTGELFF	TGTGCCAGCAGCGCTTACAGGACCGGGGAGCTGTTTTTT
TRBV7-2	TRBD1	TRBJ1-5	.	CASSPGQGSNQPQHF	TGTGCCAGCAGCCCGGGACAGGGGAGCAATCAGCCCCAGCATTTT
TRBV5-1	TRBD2	TRBJ2-7	.	CASSLEGGGPSSYEQYF	TGCGCCAGCAGCTTGGAGGGCGGGGGGCCGAGCTCCTACGAGCAGTACTTC
TRBV29-1	.	TRBJ1-2	.	CSVAVESYGYTF	TGCAGCGTTGCGGTGGAGAGCTATGGCTACACCTTC
TRBV7-3	.	TRBJ2-1	.	CASSPPGSNEQFF	TGTGCCAGCAGCCCCCCAGGTAGCAATGAGCAGTTCTTC
TRBV27	.	TRBJ2-5	.	CASSLLGAGIQETQYF	TGTGCCAGCAGTTTATTAGGGGCAGGGATCCAAGAGACCCAGTACTTC
TRBV9	.	TRBJ2-6	.	CASSVLSTSRGANVLTF	TGTGCCAGCAGCGTGTTATCGACTTCGAGGGGGGCCAACGTCCTGACTTTC
TRBV12-3/TRBV12-4	.	TRBJ1-2	few	CASSPQANYGYTF	TGTGCCAGCAGTCCCCAGGCTAACTATGGCTACACCTTC
TRBV18	.	TRBJ2-7	.	CASSPPSTKAEQYF	TGTGCCAGCTCACCACCGAGCACCAAGGCCGAGCAGTACTTC
TRBV4-3	TRBD1	TRBJ1-2	.	CASSQVQGARGYTF	TGCGCCAGCAGCCAGGTACAGGGGGCGCGCGGCTACACCTTC
TRBV5-6	.	TRBJ2-4	few	CASSPDSGLGENIQYF	TGTGCCAGCAGCCCGGATTCGGGACTTGGAGAAAACATTCAGTACTTC
TRBV3-1	TRBD2	TRBJ2-3	.	CASSGAAGGADTQYF	TGTGCCAGCAGCGGGGCAGCGGGGGGCGCAGATACGCAGTATTTT
TRBV7-2	.	TRBJ2-3	.	CASSLAQAGTQYF	TGTGCCAGCAGCTTAGCGCAAGCGGGTACGCAGTATTTT
TRBV18	.	TRBJ1-1	once	CASSPRQASMNTEAFF	TGTGCCAGCTCACCCCGACAGGCTAGTATGAACACTGAAGCTTTCTTT
TRBV15	.	TRBJ2-1	.	CATSRGGDSNEQFF	TGTGCCACCAGCAGGGGGGGAGACTCAAATGAGCAGTTCTTC
TRBV24-1	.	TRBJ1-2	.	CATSAADTSYGYTF	TGTGCCACCAGTGCTGCGGACACCTCCTATGGCTACACCTTC
TRBV7-9	.	TRBJ1-1	.	CASRGLRQMNTEAFF	TGTGCCAGCAGGGGACTCCGACAGATGAACACTGAAGCTTTCTTT
TRBV10-3	TRBD2	TRBJ2-5	.	CAISEGSGGPETQYF	TGTGCCATCAGTGAGGGGAGCGGGGGTCCAGAGACCCAGTACTTC
TRBV7-6	TRBD2	TRBJ2-5	.	CASSQGLAGGTETQYF	TGTGCCAGCAGCCAGGGACTAGCGGGGGGAACAGAGACCCAGTACTTC
TRBV12-5	.	TRBJ1-1	.	CASGYVGRGNEAFF	TGTGCTAGTGGTTACGTGGGGCGCGGGAATGAAGCTTTCTTT
TRBV29-1	.	TRBJ2-1	.	CSVEEVEQFF	TGCAGCGTCGAAGAGGTGGAGCAGTTCTTC
TRBV7-2	TRBD1	TRBJ1-5	.	CASSSGRDRGRGQPQHF	TGTGCCAGCAGCTCAGGAAGGGACAGGGGGCGCGGACAGCCCCAGCATTTT
TRBV19	.	TRBJ1-1	.	CASSMIAGIMNTEAFF	TGTGCCAGTAGTATGATAGCAGGGATCATGAACACTGAAGCTTTCTTT
TRBV5-6	.	TRBJ1-5	.	CASSPGSTDDQPQHF	TGTGCCAGCAGCCCTGGGAGTACAGACGATCAGCCCCAGCATTTT
TRBV2	TRBD1	TRBJ2-7	once	CASRKGQVSSYEQYF	TGTGCCAGCAGAAAGGGACAGGTCAGCTCCTACGAGCAGTACTTC
TRBV6-5	.	TRBJ1-2	.	CASSFRQQGYYGYTF	TGTGCCAGCAGTTTCCGACAGCAGGGGTACTATGGCTACACCTTC
TRBV6-1	TRBD2	TRBJ2-1	.	CASNGLAGGKGDEQFF	TGTGCCAGCAATGGACTAGCGGGGGGGAAAGGCGATGAGCAGTTCTTC
TRBV3-1	.	TRBJ2-4	.	CASSHLDIQYF	TGTGCCAGCAGCCATTTGGACATTCAGTACTTC
TRBV27	TRBD1	TRBJ1-1	.	CASRTDRGTEAFF	TGTGCCAGCAGAACTGACAGGGGCACTGAAGCTTTCTTT
TRBV11-2	.	TRBJ2-1	.	CASSLGTLNEQFF	TGTGCCAGCAGCTTAGGGACCCTGAATGAGCAGTTCTTC
TRBV15	TRBD2	TRBJ2-7	.	CATSRDRLAGHYEQYF	TGTGCCACCAGCAGAGATCGGCTAGCGGGGCACTACGAGCAGTACTTC
TRBV5-4	TRBD2	TRBJ2-3	.	CASSSAAGGRDTQYF	TGTGCCAGCAGCTCGGCAGCGGGGGGCCGCGATACGCAGTATTTT
TRBV19	.	TRBJ1-2	.	CASSSRSRSYGYTF	TGTGCCAGTAGTTCCAGGAGTAGGAGCTATGGCTACACCTTC
TRBV6-5	.	TRBJ1-4	.	CASSPFGGREKLFF	TGTGCCAGCAGTCCGTTTGGGGGTCGGGAAAAACTGTTTTTT
TRBV4-3	.	TRBJ1-1	.	CASSQDAEGAEAFF	TGCGCCAGCAGCCAAGATGCAGAAGGAGCTGAAGCTTTCTTT
TRBV7-8	.	TRBJ1-1	.	CAITRDINTEAFF	TGTGCAATCACTCGGGACATCAACACTGAAGCTTTCTTT
TRBV6-5	.	TRBJ2-5	.	CASGRTEQETQYF	TGTGCCAGCGGCAGGACAGAGCAAGAGACCCAGTACTTC
TRBV29-1	.	TRBJ2-5	.	CSVTVGQETQYF	TGCAGCGTTACAGTCGGCCAAGAGACCCAGTACTTC
TRBV3-1	.	TRBJ1-5	.	CASSQSKGGFGNQPQHF	TGTGCCAGCAGCCAAAGTAAAGGGGGATTCGGCAATCAGCCCCAGCATTTT
TRBV2	.	TRBJ1-2	.	CASTQQGHGYGYTF	TGTGCCAGCACCCAACAGGGTCACGGCTATGGCTACACCTTC
TRBV6-6	.	TRBJ2-7	.	CASATSNYEQYF	TGTGCCAGCGCGACCTCAAACTACGAGCAGTACTTC
TRBV7-2	.	TRBJ2-3	.	CASRRSEHSDTQYF	TGTGCCAGCAGAAGGTCGGAGCACTCAGATACGCAGTATTTT
TRBV10-3	TRBD1	TRBJ2-7	once	CAIRGQGAGEQYF	TGTGCCATCAGGGGACAGGGGGCAGGGGAGCAGTACTTC
TRBV9	TRBD1	TRBJ2-1	.	CASSVATGGSLDEQFF	TGTGCCAGCAGCGTTGCAACAGGGGGAAGTCTCGATGAGCAGTTCTTC
TRBV6-5	.	TRBJ1-5	.	CASSHQYDQGNQPQHF	TGTGCCAGCAGTCACCAATACGACCAGGGAAATCAGCCCCAGCATTTT
TRBV28	.	TRBJ2-5	.	CASSLRAGDGQTQYF	TGTGCCAGCAGTTTAAGGGCAGGGGATGGGCAGACCCAGTACTTC
TRBV9	TRBD2	TRBJ2-7	.	CASSVGGGRTYEQYF	TGTGCCAGCAGCGTAGGCGGGGGGCGAACGTACGAGCAGTACTTC
TRBV23-1	TRBD1	TRBJ1-2	.	CASSQRTGHGYTF	TGCGCCAGCAGTCAAAGGACAGGGCATGGCTACACCTTC
TRBV5-1	.	TRBJ1-1	once	CASSEPRGTEAFF	TGCGCCAGCAGCGAGCCACGGGGCACTGAAGCTTTCTTT
TRBV11-2	.	TRBJ2-5	.	CASSLNSETQYF	TGTGCCAGCAGCTTGAACAGTGAGACCCAGTACTTC
TRBV29-1	TRBD2	TRBJ2-5	.	CSVDRGGLETQYF	TGCAGCGTTGATCGGGGGGGCTTGGAGACCCAGTACTTC
TRBV29-1	.	TRBJ2-5	.	CSALPGEETQYF	TGCAGCGCCCTGCCAGGGGAGGAGACCCAGTACTTC
TRBV20-1	.	TRBJ1-6	.	CSARAAGANSPLHF	TGCAGTGCTAGAGCGGCAGGGGCGAATTCACCCCTCCACTTT